A selection of T cell receptor beta chains follows, all from one sample in a study of cytotoxic CD8 clonotypes in ibrutinib-treated CLL. TCRdb's copy holds only in-frame clones and misses some; the assay was immunoSEQ multiplex PCR. This sample has about 130,000 clones, with over 60% found just once. The source was PBMCs, collected after 12 months of ibrutinib treatment. The receptors stem from a human donor with chronic lymphocytic leukemia. Both conserved end residues are part of each CDR3. Each record gives: CDR3 protein, V gene, J gene.

cdr3_aa: CASSLGHGETQYF; v_call: TRBV11-3; j_call: TRBJ2-5
cdr3_aa: CASSLPTTQSTDTQYF; v_call: TRBV19; j_call: TRBJ2-3
cdr3_aa: CASSPTGDTEAFF; v_call: TRBV5-1; j_call: TRBJ1-1
cdr3_aa: CASTGAFLRNIQYF; v_call: TRBV6-1; j_call: TRBJ2-4
cdr3_aa: CAWDRSSGSSYNEQFF; v_call: TRBV30; j_call: TRBJ2-1
cdr3_aa: CASSPPGGYNQPQHF; v_call: TRBV2; j_call: TRBJ1-5
cdr3_aa: CASSQPGQGLQYF; v_call: TRBV11-3; j_call: TRBJ2-7
cdr3_aa: CATSRTPPGLAGGPTYF; v_call: TRBV15; j_call: TRBJ2-3
cdr3_aa: CASSQERNSRSDTQYF; v_call: TRBV4-1; j_call: TRBJ2-3
cdr3_aa: CASITTRGGSYEQYF; v_call: TRBV27; j_call: TRBJ2-7
cdr3_aa: CASTPGPLTYEQYF; v_call: TRBV6-1; j_call: TRBJ2-7
cdr3_aa: CASSEGGSFSGNTIYF; v_call: TRBV6-1; j_call: TRBJ1-3
cdr3_aa: CASSLPGLAIGNEQFF; v_call: TRBV14; j_call: TRBJ2-1
cdr3_aa: CASSLAATNEQYF; v_call: TRBV11-2; j_call: TRBJ2-7
cdr3_aa: CASSPGREAQHF; v_call: TRBV11-2; j_call: TRBJ1-5
cdr3_aa: CASSWTADEVYGYTF; v_call: TRBV5-4; j_call: TRBJ1-2
cdr3_aa: CASSLSGQPPYEQYF; v_call: TRBV18; j_call: TRBJ2-7
cdr3_aa: CATSRDEATTDTQYF; v_call: TRBV15; j_call: TRBJ2-3
cdr3_aa: CASSPQVGVVGELFF; v_call: TRBV5-1; j_call: TRBJ2-2
cdr3_aa: CASSLRGGGTEAFF; v_call: TRBV9; j_call: TRBJ1-1
cdr3_aa: CASSQDRGGYGYTF; v_call: TRBV4-3; j_call: TRBJ1-2
cdr3_aa: CASSEYFAGRTEAFF; v_call: TRBV25-1; j_call: TRBJ1-1
cdr3_aa: CASSRTSGTSGPIGEQYF; v_call: TRBV7-9; j_call: TRBJ2-7
cdr3_aa: CASSVAPGRNEKLFF; v_call: TRBV9; j_call: TRBJ1-4
cdr3_aa: CAISESTENYGYTF; v_call: TRBV10-3; j_call: TRBJ1-2
cdr3_aa: CASSEKPWTSSIRETQYF; v_call: TRBV7-8; j_call: TRBJ2-5
cdr3_aa: CASSLGYFWLGNTEAFF; v_call: TRBV7-2; j_call: TRBJ1-1
cdr3_aa: CASSQDISGKQYF; v_call: TRBV14; j_call: TRBJ2-7
cdr3_aa: CASSFTRDQPMNTEAFF; v_call: TRBV7-6; j_call: TRBJ1-1
cdr3_aa: CASGFREGPYEQYF; v_call: TRBV4-1; j_call: TRBJ2-7
cdr3_aa: CASSLRQGGYNEQFF; v_call: TRBV5-1; j_call: TRBJ2-1
cdr3_aa: CATSPRIDVSGANVLTF; v_call: TRBV15; j_call: TRBJ2-6
cdr3_aa: CATRTGGDTEAFF; v_call: TRBV5-4; j_call: TRBJ1-1
cdr3_aa: CASSLGGTSETHNEQFF; v_call: TRBV28; j_call: TRBJ2-1
cdr3_aa: CASSRTPGRGDSEQFF; v_call: TRBV13; j_call: TRBJ2-1
cdr3_aa: CASSSQGGGYTF; v_call: TRBV7-9; j_call: TRBJ1-2
cdr3_aa: CASSPGLSGANVLTF; v_call: TRBV5-4; j_call: TRBJ2-6
cdr3_aa: CASSLWGGNQPQHF; v_call: TRBV7-6; j_call: TRBJ1-5
cdr3_aa: CASSIGGQGRALRFF; v_call: TRBV5-1; j_call: TRBJ2-1
cdr3_aa: CASSGQGAGANVLTF; v_call: TRBV5-4; j_call: TRBJ2-6
cdr3_aa: CASSFLGGTDTQYF; v_call: TRBV28; j_call: TRBJ2-3
cdr3_aa: CASSLVPGQGTEAFF; v_call: TRBV5-1; j_call: TRBJ1-1
cdr3_aa: CASIWTGANEKLFF; v_call: TRBV6-4; j_call: TRBJ1-4
cdr3_aa: CASSLGLAGAGDTQYF; v_call: TRBV5-8; j_call: TRBJ2-3
cdr3_aa: CASQFLSTDTQYF; v_call: TRBV2; j_call: TRBJ2-3
cdr3_aa: CASSPPAGSTDTQYF; v_call: TRBV28; j_call: TRBJ2-3
cdr3_aa: CATSSNAGTASRTQYF; v_call: TRBV15; j_call: TRBJ2-5
cdr3_aa: CAWSVSGVQETQYF; v_call: TRBV30; j_call: TRBJ2-5
cdr3_aa: CATSSAAGNSNQPQHF; v_call: TRBV15; j_call: TRBJ1-5
cdr3_aa: CASSFQREYYEQYF; v_call: TRBV28; j_call: TRBJ2-7
cdr3_aa: CASSLVGARNTEAFF; v_call: TRBV5-1; j_call: TRBJ1-1
cdr3_aa: CARSLVEEYNEQFF; v_call: TRBV5-3; j_call: TRBJ2-1
cdr3_aa: CAWRLAGVETQYF; v_call: TRBV30; j_call: TRBJ2-5
cdr3_aa: CASSVVGSMDEQFF; v_call: TRBV9; j_call: TRBJ2-1